Listed here are 8 T cell receptor beta chains from one sample, sequenced in a study of T-cell reconstitution after alpha-beta-depleted transplantation in children. Preparation of the TCRbeta library used unique molecular identifiers. From the PCR reads, TCRdb called clonotypes with MiXCR, one entry per CDR3 protein. In the table there are 600,000 to 700,000 distinct CDR3 sequences, around 13% of which are singletons. The specimen was PBMCs, collected before TCRalphabeta/CD19-depleted stem cell transplant. These receptors all come from a girl between 2 and 10 years old with congenital amegakaryocytic thrombocytopenia, due to receive a stem cell transplant.

The J gene is TRBJ1-1, the V gene TRBV6-1; 11 nucleotides align to TRBD1. V gave up 2 bases and J gave up 1 base; unmatched junction bases: 9. Germline V gives CDR1 MNHNS, CDR2 SASEGT. CDR3 length: 18 amino acids. The CDR3 DNA follows: TGTGCCAGCAGTGAATACCCTGGGACAGGGGGAAAGAACACTGAAGCTTTCTTT. It codes for CASSEYPGTGGKNTEAFF.

This clonotype was detected ten times or more. The chain employs TRBV20-1 and TRBJ2-1; 7 bases line up with TRBD2. The CDR3 extends over 15 amino acids. Losses at the gene ends were 7 bases for V and 9 bases for J; bases not matched to a gene: 18. Germline CDR1 reads DFQATT; CDR2 reads SNEGSKA (reference sequence). The CDR3 nucleotides are TGCAGTGTCGGGGGTGGCGGGAGTTTCGGGGGTGAGCAGTTCTTC. Translation gives CSVGGGGSFGGEQFF.

This clonotype was seen many times. The rearrangement uses TRBV5-5 and TRBJ1-1, with no clear D. The CDR3 covers 14 residues. V lost 4 bases to trimming and J lost 0 bases, with 10 bases between them. Germline loops: CDR1 SGHKS, CDR2 YYEKEE (reference sequence). CDR3 sequence (DNA): TGTGCCAGCAGCCTCGGCCCTTTGAACACTGAAGCTTTCTTT. Translated: CASSLGPLNTEAFF.

The chain employs TRBV4-1 and TRBJ1-5, with TRBD1 identical over 8 bases. The CDR3 covers 15 residues. V shed 4 bases, J shed 6 bases, and the junction held 8 bases outside the gene matches. Germline V CDR1 and CDR2: MGHRA, YSYEKL. Written as DNA, the CDR3 is TGCGCCAGCAGCCCCACGACAGGGGCGGTTCAGCCCCAGCATTTT. Translating gives CASSPTTGAVQPQHF.

This clonotype was recorded many times. The chain carries TRBV6-1 and TRBJ2-5; the match to TRBD2 covers 7 bases. The germline V gene has CDR1 MNHNS and CDR2 SASEGT. The CDR3 loop spans 15 amino acids. After removal of 5 bases from V and 1 base from J, the junction contained 7 bases not matched to a gene. The CDR3 protein is CASSRGVSTQETQYF. CDR3 DNA sequence: TGTGCCAGCAGTCGGGGGGTGTCTACCCAAGAGACCCAGTACTTC.

Here the CDR3 DNA reads TGTGCCAGCAGCCCCCTACTAGGTCTGGAGACCCAGTACTTC. Translated, it gives CASSPLLGLETQYF. The chain couples TRBV7-7 to TRBJ2-5; tentative D call: TRBD2 (5 bases). V was trimmed by 5 bases and J by 5 bases, leaving 15 bases between them. The CDR3 covers 14 residues. Germline lookup yields CDR1 SSHAT and CDR2 FNYEAQ (reference sequence).

The chain couples TRBV5-1 to TRBJ2-7; TRBD2 aligns across 8 bases. V gave up 4 bases and J gave up 5 bases; unmatched junction bases: 11. In germline, CDR1 is SGHRS, CDR2 YFSETQ. The CDR3 loop spans 15 amino acids. The CDR3 coding sequence is TGCGCCAGCAGCATAACTAGCGGTATAGGAAACGAGCAGTACTTC. Translating it yields CASSITSGIGNEQYF.

Many counts were recorded for this clonotype. This chain connects TRBV12-3 or TRBV12-4 to TRBJ1-1; no reliable D call. The CDR3 covers 12 residues. Trimming took 5 bases from V and 6 from J, leaving 10 bases between them. The CDR3 sequence: CASSLLWAEAFF. The CDR3 coding sequence is TGTGCCAGCAGTCTATTGTGGGCTGAAGCTTTCTTT.